Given below is one TCR beta chain in context. Germline V gene lookup returns CDR1 SGHRS and CDR2 YFSETQ. The CDR3 runs 20 residues. J lost 7 bases, V lost 0 bases, and 23 bases had no gene match. The sample belongs to a study of control samples from healthy donors and cancer patients. Using immunoSEQ multiplex PCR, the repertoire was profiled, and TCRdb retains in-frame clones only, with some absent. The profile covers some 130,000 clones, with just under 90% appearing a single time and 6% to 9.5% taken by the ten largest. The TCR comes from a man in his fifties with head and neck cancer. Sample: PBMCs. The chain links TRBV5-1 to TRBJ2-7; 9 bases line up with TRBD1. The CDR3 here is CASSLAWAAFGTGPSGEQYF. As DNA, the CDR3 is TGCGCCAGCAGCTTGGCCTGGGCGGCCTTCGGGACAGGGCCGAGCGGGGAGCAGTACTTC.